The following is a TCR beta chain sequence with its context. The ends were cut back, 6 bases at V and 0 bases at J, with 10 bases in the middle. Germline V gene data show CDR1 as KGHSH and CDR2 as LQKENI. The CDR3 is 14 amino acids. Under the authors' procedure: Estimation of nucleated cell counts was performed using reference gene primer amplification. TCRdb keeps only in-frame clones here, not all; method: immunoSEQ multiplex PCR. The V and J calls and clone size come from that table; D and trimming were worked out from the DNA. The sample holds fewer than 300,000 clones, approximately 89% seen once. This sample stems from a study of blood T cell repertoires in COVID-19. In the study overall: The analysed material was cDNA or gDNA that came from T cells, B-cell-depleted T cells, or PBMCs.

Sequencing was carried out using PBMCs or T cells enriched from blood (not recorded which). The receptor was derived from a woman aged 40 to 49 with acute COVID-19. The V gene is TRBV18, the J gene TRBJ2-3; a weak D match, TRBD1 (6 bases). The CDR3 sequence is CASSPDSSTDTQYF. For the CDR3, the DNA is TGTGCCAGCTCCCCGGACAGTAGCACAGATACGCAGTATTTT.